This entry lists 23 T cell receptor beta chains sequenced from one sample in a study of metastatic and nonmetastatic thyroid tumors. None of the patients had undergone any treatment ahead of thyroid surgery. TCRdb used MiXCR to call clones anew from the PCR reads. Among approximately 35,000 clones, roughly 35% were seen once, and the ten largest hold 22%. The sequencing input was tumor tissue. All receptors come from a female donor with papillary thyroid cancer or a benign thyroid nodule (not recorded which). Some clones in this sample may be carry-over from other donors' samples.

As DNA, the CDR3 is TGTGCCAGCTTGCGAAGGGGCCGGACTGAAGCTTTCTTT. Its protein product is CASLRRGRTEAFF. The chain joins TRBV6-1 to TRBJ1-1, with D possibly matching TRBD1 (5 bases). There are 13 residues in the CDR3. Trimming shortened V by 8 bases and J by 5 bases, and 15 bases separated the two germline ends. CDR1 and CDR2 from the germline V gene are MNHNS and SASEGT.

The genes are TRBV11-2 and TRBJ2-2; TRBD2 matches at 8 bases. Germline trimming cut 5 bases from V and 5 bases from J; bases unmatched to any gene: 16. The CDR3 runs 18 residues. Per the germline V gene, CDR1 is SGHAT and CDR2 is FQNNGV. DNA for the CDR3: TGTGCCAGCAGCCCCCGGAGGAGCGGGGGTTGGGTGACCGGGGAGCTGTTTTTT. This encodes CASSPRRSGGWVTGELFF.

In this sample, this clone is medium-sized (0.01 to 0.1%). CDR3 region: CATSRDRFDEQYF. The CDR3 DNA follows: TGTGCCACCAGCAGAGACAGGTTCGACGAGCAGTACTTC. The J gene is TRBJ2-7, the V gene TRBV15, with no clear D. Deletions cut 0 bases from V and 5 bases from J, with 8 bases between. This CDR3 has 13 amino acids. Per germline, CDR1 LNHNV and CDR2 YYDKDF (reference sequence).

This clone appeared a few times. The genes are TRBV19 and TRBJ1-1; D is possibly TRBD1 (6 bases). From germline, CDR1 is LNHDA and CDR2 SQIVND (reference sequence). CDR3 length: 15 amino acids. The V gene lost 6 bases and the J gene lost 4 bases, with 18 bases spanning the gap. The CDR3 region is CASRPLYGGGTEAFF. The CDR3 DNA sequence: TGTGCCAGTAGACCCCTTTATGGGGGCGGCACTGAAGCTTTCTTT. Full variable domain (rest looked up from reference TRBV19 and TRBJ1-1): DGGITQSPKYLFRKEGQNVTLSCEQNLNHDAMYWYRQDPGQGLRLIYYSQIVNDFQKGDIAEGYSVSREKKESFPLTVTSAQKNPTAFYLCASRPLYGGGTEAFFGQGTRLTVV.

This clone was seen a handful of times. Its ends do not fully match the called genes, so a read error is possible. This chain's CDR3 is CASRLGEKDTGELFF. The CDR3 nucleotides read TGTGCCAGCAGACTAGGAGAAAAGGACACCGGGGAACTGTTTTTT. The chain uses TRBV6-2 or TRBV6-3 and TRBJ2-2; D is perhaps TRBD1 or TRBD2 (5 bases each). Germline loops: CDR1 MNHEY, CDR2 SVGEGT. This CDR3 contains 15 residues.

The genes are TRBV5-6 and TRBJ2-5, with a possible D match to TRBD2 (5 bases). The CDR3 totals 13 residues. The germline CDR1 and CDR2 sequences are SGHDT and YYEEEE. Trimming took 1 base from V and 5 from J, leaving 9 bases between them. DNA of the CDR3: TGTGCCAGCAGCTTGCGGGGAAGGGAGACCCAGTACTTC. It is translated as CASSLRGRETQYF.

The chain uses TRBV6-4 and TRBJ1-4, with TRBD1 matching over 8 bases. The CDR3 runs 14 residues. CDR1 is MRHNA, CDR2 SNTAGT, per germline. V shed 5 bases, J shed 5 bases, and the junction held 4 bases outside the gene matches. The CDR3 is CASSKDRENEKLFF. CDR3 nucleotides: TGTGCCAGCAGTAAGGACAGGGAGAATGAAAAACTGTTTTTT.

V is TRBV7-2 and J is TRBJ1-5; tentative D call: TRBD1 (5 bases). The CDR3 runs 20 residues. Germline V CDR1 and CDR2: SGHTA, FQGNSA. Trimming stripped 8 bases from V and 2 bases from J, with 31 bases between. The CDR3 is CASLRETVRGLTNGNQPQHF. CDR3 in DNA: TGTGCCAGCCTTCGAGAAACGGTAAGGGGACTCACTAACGGCAATCAGCCCCAGCATTTT.

The chain uses TRBV19 and TRBJ2-1, with D perhaps TRBD1 or TRBD2 (5 bases each). This CDR3 contains 14 residues. Germline-derived CDR1 and CDR2 are LNHDA and SQIVND (reference sequence). Trimming left V 5 bases short and J 7 bases short, with 15 bases between. CDR3 coding DNA: TGTGCCAGTAGTCTACGAGCTGAGGGGAATGAGCAGTTCTTC. This codes for CASSLRAEGNEQFF.

This clone has a count of ten or more. The rearrangement links TRBV6-2 or TRBV6-3 to TRBJ2-2; 7 nucleotides align to TRBD2. Germline V gene lookup returns CDR1 MNHEY and CDR2 SVGEGT. The CDR3 contains 14 residues. Trimming removed 3 bases from V and 6 bases from J; junction bases left unmatched: 4. CDR3 DNA sequence: TGTGCCAGCAGTTATGCGGGAGAGGCCGGGGAGCTGTTTTTT. This codes for CASSYAGEAGELFF.

This clone occurred a few times. This sequence joins TRBV6-1 and TRBJ1-3, with D possibly TRBD1 on 5 matching bases. This CDR3 is 14 amino acids long. V lost 6 bases, J lost 1 base, and 10 bases lay in between. The germline V gene has CDR1 MNHNS and CDR2 SASEGT. The CDR3 sequence: CASSRGDSGNTIYF. CDR3 coding DNA: TGTGCCAGCAGCCGAGGGGATTCTGGAAACACCATATATTTT.

J is TRBJ2-7 and V is TRBV20-1; a possible D gene is TRBD2 (6 bases). V lost 6 bases and J 4 bases, leaving 19 bases between the germline ends. Germline values: CDR1 DFQATT, CDR2 SNEGSKA (reference sequence). This CDR3 is built from 14 residues. CDR3 in DNA: TGCAGTGCAACCCCCTCGGGAGTTTGGTACGAGCAGTACTTC. It yields the protein CSATPSGVWYEQYF.

CDR3 nucleotide sequence: TGTGCCAGCAGCGTAGGAGGGGGGCTAACCGGGGAGCTGTTTTTT. The encoded protein is CASSVGGGLTGELFF. The chain joins TRBV9 to TRBJ2-2; D is tentatively TRBD1 or TRBD2 (6 bases each). Germline CDR1 is SGDLS and CDR2 is YYNGEE. Trimming pared 0 bases from V and 5 bases from J, leaving 11 bases between. This CDR3 comprises 15 residues.

This clone showed up just a few times. The rearrangement uses TRBV6-1 and TRBJ2-2; no reliable D call. With 7 bases removed from V and 6 bases from J, the gap between germline ends came to 12 bases. This CDR3 is 13 amino acids long. Germline values: CDR1 MNHNS, CDR2 SASEGT. The CDR3 DNA sequence: TGTGCCAGCACTAACAGCCTGCCCGGGGAGCTGTTTTTT. Its translation is CASTNSLPGELFF.

V usage is TRBV5-6 and J usage is TRBJ1-2, with 8 nucleotides matching TRBD1. Germline CDR1 is SGHDT and CDR2 is YYEEEE. This CDR3 contains 13 residues. Unmatched junction bases numbered 2, after V lost 3 bases and J lost 4 bases. The CDR3 here is CASSSGGSYGYTF. The DNA of the CDR3 is TGTGCCAGCAGCTCAGGGGGCAGCTATGGCTACACCTTC.

This clone has a handful of counts. The V and J genes are TRBV28 and TRBJ2-7; the D gene could be TRBD1 or TRBD2 (5 bases each). Per the germline V gene, CDR1 is MDHEN and CDR2 is SYDVKM. V was cut by 5 bases and J by 7 bases, with 21 bases left in between. The CDR3 totals 15 residues. CDR3 region: CASSPYSRGPGEQYF. The CDR3 DNA is TGTGCCAGCAGTCCCTATAGTCGGGGACCCGGGGAGCAGTACTTC.

The chain combines TRBV20-1 with TRBJ1-2; possibly TRBD1 for D (5 bases). V gave up 2 bases and J gave up 5 bases, with 9 bases separating them. The germline V gene has CDR1 DFQATT and CDR2 SNEGSKA (reference sequence). The CDR3 has 12 residues. This CDR3 is CSARQGAYGYTF. CDR3 sequence (DNA): TGCAGTGCTAGACAGGGTGCTTATGGCTACACCTTC.

The V gene is TRBV7-3, the J gene TRBJ2-1; D is unclear. The germline V gene has CDR1 SGHTA and CDR2 FQGTGA. The V gene lost 5 bases and the J gene lost 5 bases, with 10 bases spanning the gap. The CDR3 has 13 residues. CDR3 amino acids: CASSIDLNNEQFF. The CDR3 nucleotides read TGTGCCAGCAGCATCGACTTGAACAATGAGCAGTTCTTC.

This clone was counted ten times or more. The rearrangement joins TRBV28 to TRBJ2-4, with D possibly being TRBD2 (5 bases). Deletions cut 5 bases from V and 1 base from J, with 12 bases between. Looked up from germline, CDR1 is MDHEN and CDR2 is SYDVKM. This CDR3 has 15 amino acids. The DNA of the CDR3 is TGTGCCAGCAGTCGGAGGTCGGGGGCCAAAAACATTCAGTACTTC. Its translation: CASSRRSGAKNIQYF.

This clone is a singleton in its sample. At one end the junction does not follow the germline gene, possibly because of a read error. The genes are TRBV20-1 and TRBJ1-2; D gene uncertain. The length of the CDR3 is 15 residues. CDR1 and CDR2 from the germline V gene are DFQATT and SNEGSKA (reference sequence). DNA of the CDR3: TGCAGTGCCAGAGATCTTGGCGGAAGGGACTATGGCTACACCTTC. This gives the protein CSARDLGGRDYGYTF.

This clone has just a few counts. The rearrangement uses TRBV6-1 and TRBJ1-5; 9 nucleotides align to TRBD1. Germline CDR1 reads MNHNS; CDR2 reads SASEGT. J was trimmed by 5 bases and V by 3 bases; bases with no gene match: 8. The CDR3 runs to 16 residues. For the CDR3, the DNA is TGTGCCAGCAGTGATAAAGCGGGACAGGGTGATCAGCCCCAGCATTTT. Its protein product is CASSDKAGQGDQPQHF.

This chain joins TRBV6-1 and TRBJ1-2, with TRBD1 as a possible D gene (6 bases). Trimming left V 1 base short and J 4 bases short, with 10 bases between. The CDR3 length is 14 residues. Looked up from germline, CDR1 is MNHNS and CDR2 is SASEGT. The CDR3 sequence: CASSEVGGGYGYTF. CDR3 sequence (DNA): TGTGCCAGCAGTGAAGTGGGAGGGGGCTATGGCTACACCTTC.

This chain connects TRBV4-2 to TRBJ2-1, with TRBD2 identical over 9 bases. V was pared by 4 bases and J by 7 bases, with 11 bases of the junction left unmatched. From germline, CDR1 is LGHNA and CDR2 YNFKEQ. The CDR3 loop spans 16 amino acids. The chain's CDR3 is CASSLNAGGPRNEQFF. The DNA of the CDR3 is TGTGCCAGCAGCCTTAATGCGGGAGGGCCAAGGAATGAGCAGTTCTTC.